The 5 T cell receptor beta chains presented below share a single source sample, sequenced in a study of shared clonotypes between healthy human individuals. Data came from immunoSEQ multiplex PCR; TCRdb stores just in-frame clones and leaves some out. In the table there are about 670,000 clones, about three quarters of which are singletons. The sequencing sample was made of memory CD4+ T cells sorted from blood. Subset defined: CD45RA-negative fraction. All receptors derive from a woman under 40 in good health.

This clone was seen only a few times. The chain employs TRBV7-2 and TRBJ2-3, with D perhaps TRBD2 (5 bases). Germline V gives CDR1 SGHTA, CDR2 FQGNSA. V lost 5 bases and J 9 bases, leaving 12 bases between the germline ends. The CDR3 is 12 amino acids. The CDR3 DNA reads TGTGCCAGCAGCGAAAGCCCGGGAACGCAGTATTTT. Amino acids: CASSESPGTQYF.

This chain joins TRBV27 and TRBJ2-6; D remains unclear. CDR1 is MNHEY, CDR2 SMNVEV, per germline (reference sequence). Trimming removed 6 bases at V and 4 bases at J, with 13 bases between. The length of the CDR3 is 15 residues. The CDR3 nucleotides read TGTGCCAGCAGAGGCCGGGTGAGCGGGGCCAACGTCCTGACTTTC. This encodes CASRGRVSGANVLTF.

This clone was picked up one time. The identical CDR3 is also encoded by other nucleotide sequences in the sample. This chain uses TRBV28 with TRBJ2-3, with 9 bases fitting TRBD1. This CDR3 contains 15 residues. Germline V lookup: CDR1 MDHEN, CDR2 SYDVKM. Germline trimming cut 6 bases from V and 1 base from J; bases unmatched to any gene: 5. The CDR3 DNA follows: TGTGCCAGCAGCTCGACAGGGGGGGGCACAGATACGCAGTATTTT. This encodes CASSSTGGGTDTQYF.

The chain employs TRBV6-6 and TRBJ2-7, with D perhaps being TRBD1 or TRBD2 (6 bases each). This CDR3 contains 13 residues. V was pared by 4 bases and J by 5 bases, with 12 bases between. In germline, CDR1 is MNHNY, CDR2 SVGAGI (reference sequence). CDR3: CASSSGAGHEQYF. CDR3 coding DNA: TGTGCCAGCAGTTCGGGGGCCGGTCACGAGCAGTACTTC.

The chain couples TRBV6-5 to TRBJ1-1, with D perhaps matching TRBD1 (6 bases). Germline-derived CDR1 and CDR2 are MNHEY and SVGAGI. V lost 0 bases to trimming and J lost 1 base, with 12 bases between them. This CDR3 is built from 16 residues. The CDR3 here is CASSYSGGLRNTEAFF. The DNA for the CDR3 is TGTGCCAGCAGTTACTCTGGGGGGCTCAGGAACACTGAAGCTTTCTTT.